This record covers a single T cell receptor beta chain. What it binds is unknown. This specimen belongs to a study of blood T cells in healthy people across ages. RNA extraction gave at least 5.5 micrograms of total RNA per sample. Deletions cut 3 bases from V and 12 bases from J, with 12 bases between. The CDR3 is 12 residues long. The germline gives CDR1 MDHEN, CDR2 SYDVKM. Alongside a J-beta primer mix, a sample-barcoded 5' primer served in a second PCR lasting roughly 6 to 11 cycles. Each cDNA molecule was tagged by a template-switch adaptor with 12 random nucleotides. One entry per CDR3 protein, called by TCRdb with MiXCR from the 5' RACE reads. The table shows fewer than 750,000 distinct CDR3 sequences, with roughly half occurring only once. Study findings and constraints: With donor CMV status unknown, expanded clonotype changes were possibly confounded. Donors of long life had a larger count of naive CD4+ cells and greater diversity than aged donors.

This chain joins TRBV28 and TRBJ1-5; D call uncertain. Sequenced: blood. The receptor was isolated from a woman aged 80 or older in good health. DNA for the CDR3: TGTGCCAGCAGTTTCGGTTCGAGACGCCAGCATTTT. Its protein is CASSFGSRRQHF. Based on the CDR3 plus reference TRBV28 and TRBJ1-5, the full variable domain is DVKVTQSSRYLVKRTGEKVFLECVQDMDHENMFWYRQDPGLGLRLIYFSYDVKMKEKGDIPEGYSVSREKKERFSLILESASTNQTSMYLCASSFGSRRQHFGDGTRLSIL.